The clone carrying this T cell receptor (beta chain) was seen only a few times. The target antigen is unknown. This entry is derived from a study of chemoradiotherapy in HPV16-positive cancers. Looking at the study overall: Candidate HPV-specific T-cell clones and common TCR motifs came from functional assays in a couple of HPV16-positive patients.

The assay was immunoSEQ multiplex PCR, and TCRdb's table has in-frame clones only and misses some. The profile shows about 8,100 clones, less than 85% of them singletons. Repertoires were sampled repeatedly during chemoradiotherapy. Notes on the study in general: Only two HPV16-positive patients supplied the functional HPV-specificity definition. Non-HPV-specific T cells did not expand in tumors during treatment, whereas candidate HPV-specific clones and E7-related motifs did.

Germline CDR1 and CDR2: LGHNA and YSLEER. The CDR3 runs to 18 residues. J gave up 9 bases and V 0 bases, and 9 bases lay outside the gene matches. This chain links TRBV4-3 with TRBJ2-1, with 15 positions matching TRBD2. This clonotype originated in a human donor with HPV-associated anogenital cancer. The sample was collected from a patient who underwent chemoradiotherapy. The CDR3 bases are TGCGCCAGCAGCCAAGATGGGACTAGCGGGGGGTTTGGTAGTGAGCAGTTCTTC. It is translated as CASSQDGTSGGFGSEQFF.